This record covers a single T cell receptor (beta chain). Its cognate antigen is unknown. Trimming removed 5 bases from V and 3 bases from J, with 5 bases in between. The CDR3 is made up of 11 amino acids. Germline lookup yields CDR1 MNHEY and CDR2 SVGAGI. Described time point: new active TB diagnosis, blood taken before or within 7 days of starting treatment. Each clinical donor contributed on average roughly 92,000 T cells from unsorted cryopreserved PBMC. These data belong to a study of T cells in tuberculosis. Study-wide findings and caveats: A GMM-specific repertoire classifier reached 80% to 90% accuracy, AUROC about 0.9. Cases with active tuberculosis were adults, while controls were adolescents.

Generated by immunoSEQ multiplex PCR, the TCRdb table keeps only in-frame clones and is missing some. The sample carries 25,000 to 40,000 clones, around nine tenths recorded once. This TCR was recovered from an adult with tuberculosis. The chain combines TRBV6-5 with TRBJ2-7; TRBD2 is a possible D gene (5 bases). Sequenced material: PBMCs, taken at tuberculosis diagnosis. The chain's CDR3 is CASSRGYEQYF. The CDR3 bases are TGTGCCAGCAGTCGGGGCTACGAGCAGTACTTC.